This T cell receptor (beta chain) was recorded in a study of T cells in Graves' hyperthyroidism and ophthalmopathy. It was uncontrolled infection, other autoimmune disease, pregnancy or lactation that excluded patients. Clinical symptoms, serum thyroxine, TRAb, thyroid ultrasound and orbital computed tomography established diagnosis. This clonotype was observed at least ten times. Antigen: not known. RNA transcripts were the template for amplifying TCR beta CDR3 regions. In the first-round RT-PCR of the TCR CDR3, the HTBI primer set was used. In TCRdb, the multiplex PCR reads were re-called with MiXCR into one record per CDR3 protein. The sample carries 600,000 or so distinct CDR3 sequences, around 13% recorded once. The study's findings and limits: The authors' 13 V-J model separated ophthalmopathy from stable hyperthyroidism. Also found in blood were most expanded thyroid clonotypes above 0.001.

Sequenced: blood. The receptor was derived from a woman between 50 and 59 years old with Graves' ophthalmopathy.

CDR3 sequence (DNA): TGTGCCAGCAGTCTCACAGGACTGACAAATGGCTACACCTTC. Its protein is CASSLTGLTNGYTF. The rearrangement links TRBV28 to TRBJ1-2; D perhaps matches TRBD1 (5 bases). V gave up 5 bases and J gave up 6 bases, with 16 bases separating them. The CDR3 extends over 14 amino acids. Looked up from germline, CDR1 is MDHEN and CDR2 is SYDVKM.